This T cell receptor (beta chain) appears in the sequencing data of a study of CD8+ T cells in alopecia areata. The CDR3 loop spans 14 amino acids. V lost 1 base to trimming and J lost 9 bases; unmatched junction nucleotides: 8. Germline V gene lookup returns CDR1 SQVTM and CDR2 ANQGSEA. Treatment noted: oral pan-JAK inhibitor, 5-10 mg twice daily. Extracted RNA was reverse transcribed, and the resulting cDNA served as sequencing template. Clones were sequenced by immunoSEQ multiplex PCR, and TCRdb holds only the in-frame ones, with some missing. The data show roughly 230,000 clones, approximately 47% seen once.

The source material was CD4+ T cells sorted from blood, sampled at approximately week 37, from a patient treated with tofacitinib. This TCR derives from a human donor with alopecia areata. The chain recombines TRBV29-1 with TRBJ2-7, with 11 positions matching TRBD1. The CDR3 DNA reads as TGCAGCGTTGAAGTGGGACAGGGGGGAGTCGGGCAGTACTTC. The encoded protein is CSVEVGQGGVGQYF.